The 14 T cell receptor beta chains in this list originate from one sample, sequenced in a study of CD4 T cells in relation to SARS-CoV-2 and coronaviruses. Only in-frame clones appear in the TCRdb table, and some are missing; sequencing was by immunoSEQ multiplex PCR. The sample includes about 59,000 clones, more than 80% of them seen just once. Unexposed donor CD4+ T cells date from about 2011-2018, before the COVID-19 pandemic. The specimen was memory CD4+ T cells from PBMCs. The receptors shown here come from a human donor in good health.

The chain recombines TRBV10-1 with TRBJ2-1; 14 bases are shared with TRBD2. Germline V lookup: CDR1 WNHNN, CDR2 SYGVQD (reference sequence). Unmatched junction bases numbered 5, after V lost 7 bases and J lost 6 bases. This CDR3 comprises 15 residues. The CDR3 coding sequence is TGCGCCAGCACCGCAGGGACTAGCGGGAGCAATGAGCAGTTCTTC. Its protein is CASTAGTSGSNEQFF.

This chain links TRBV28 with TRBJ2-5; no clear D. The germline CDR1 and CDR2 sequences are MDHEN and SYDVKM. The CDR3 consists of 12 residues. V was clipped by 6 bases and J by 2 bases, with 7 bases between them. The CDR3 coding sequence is TGTGCCAGCAGCTTAGATCAAGAGACCCAGTACTTC. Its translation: CASSLDQETQYF. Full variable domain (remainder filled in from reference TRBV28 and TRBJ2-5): DVKVTQSSRYLVKRTGEKVFLECVQDMDHENMFWYRQDPGLGLRLIYFSYDVKMKEKGDIPEGYSVSREKKERFSLILESASTNQTSMYLCASSLDQETQYFGPGTRLLVL.

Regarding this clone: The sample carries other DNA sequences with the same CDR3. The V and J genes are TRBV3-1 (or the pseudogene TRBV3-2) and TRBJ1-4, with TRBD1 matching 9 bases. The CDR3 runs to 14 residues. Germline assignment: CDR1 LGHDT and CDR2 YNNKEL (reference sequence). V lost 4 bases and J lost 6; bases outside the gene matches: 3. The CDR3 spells CASSLRTGDEKLFF. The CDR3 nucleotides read TGTGCCAGCAGCCTGCGGACAGGGGATGAAAAACTGTTTTTT.

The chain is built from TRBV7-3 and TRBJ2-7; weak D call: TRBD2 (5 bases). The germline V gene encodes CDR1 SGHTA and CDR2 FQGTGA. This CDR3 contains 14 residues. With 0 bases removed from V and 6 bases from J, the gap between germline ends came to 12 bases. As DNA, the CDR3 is TGTGCCAGCAGCTTAACCCCCCTAGCCGTCGAGCAGTACTTC. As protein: CASSLTPLAVEQYF.

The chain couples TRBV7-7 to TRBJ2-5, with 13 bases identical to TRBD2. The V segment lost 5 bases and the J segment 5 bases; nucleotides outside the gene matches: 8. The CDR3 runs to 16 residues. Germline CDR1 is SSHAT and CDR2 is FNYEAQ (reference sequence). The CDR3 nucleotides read TGTGCCAGCAGCCAAACGGGGACTAGCGGGAAGGAGACCCAGTACTTC. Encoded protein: CASSQTGTSGKETQYF.

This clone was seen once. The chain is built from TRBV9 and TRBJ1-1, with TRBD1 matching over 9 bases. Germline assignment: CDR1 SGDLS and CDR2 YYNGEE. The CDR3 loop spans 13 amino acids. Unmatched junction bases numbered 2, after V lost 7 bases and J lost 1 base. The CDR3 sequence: CASGDRANTEAFF. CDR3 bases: TGTGCCAGCGGGGACAGGGCGAACACTGAAGCTTTCTTT.

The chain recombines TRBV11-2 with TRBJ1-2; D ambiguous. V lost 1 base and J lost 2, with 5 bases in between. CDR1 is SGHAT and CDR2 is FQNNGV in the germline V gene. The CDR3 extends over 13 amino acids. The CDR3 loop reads CASSLGRNYGYTF. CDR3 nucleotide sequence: TGTGCCAGCAGCTTAGGACGGAACTATGGCTACACCTTC.

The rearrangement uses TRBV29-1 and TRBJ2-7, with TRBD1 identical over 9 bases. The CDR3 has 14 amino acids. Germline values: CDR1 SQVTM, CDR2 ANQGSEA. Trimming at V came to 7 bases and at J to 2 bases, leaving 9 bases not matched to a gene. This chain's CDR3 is CSAAAGTGPYEQYF. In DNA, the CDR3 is TGCAGCGCCGCGGCAGGGACAGGGCCCTACGAGCAGTACTTC.

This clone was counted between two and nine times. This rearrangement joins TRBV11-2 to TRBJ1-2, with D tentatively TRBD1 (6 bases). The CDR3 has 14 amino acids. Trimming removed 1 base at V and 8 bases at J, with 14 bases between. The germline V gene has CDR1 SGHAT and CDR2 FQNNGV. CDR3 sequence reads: CASSLGPGAWGYTF. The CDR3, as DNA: TGTGCCAGCAGCTTAGGTCCGGGGGCTTGGGGCTACACCTTC.

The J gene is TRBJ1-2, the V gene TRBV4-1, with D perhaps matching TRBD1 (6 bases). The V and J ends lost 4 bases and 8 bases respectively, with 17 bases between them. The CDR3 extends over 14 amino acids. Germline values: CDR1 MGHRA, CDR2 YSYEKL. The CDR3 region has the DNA TGCGCCAGCAGCCCCGCCGGGGGCCTTAAGGGCTACACCTTC. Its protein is CASSPAGGLKGYTF.

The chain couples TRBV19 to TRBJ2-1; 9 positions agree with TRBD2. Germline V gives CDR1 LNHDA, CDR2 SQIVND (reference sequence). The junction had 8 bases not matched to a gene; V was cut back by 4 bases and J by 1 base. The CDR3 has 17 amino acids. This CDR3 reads CASSTAAGGRSYNEQFF. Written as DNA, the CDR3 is TGTGCCAGTAGTACCGCGGCGGGAGGGAGGTCCTACAATGAGCAGTTCTTC.

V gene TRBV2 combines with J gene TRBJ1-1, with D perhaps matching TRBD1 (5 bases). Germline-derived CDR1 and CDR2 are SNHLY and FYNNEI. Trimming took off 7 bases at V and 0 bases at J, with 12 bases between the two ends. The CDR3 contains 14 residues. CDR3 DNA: TGTGCCAGCAAGCCACAGGAGCTGAACACTGAAGCTTTCTTT. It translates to CASKPQELNTEAFF.

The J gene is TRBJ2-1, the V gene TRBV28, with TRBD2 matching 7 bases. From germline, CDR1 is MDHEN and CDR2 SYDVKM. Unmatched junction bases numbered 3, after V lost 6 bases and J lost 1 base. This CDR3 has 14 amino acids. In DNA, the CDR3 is TGTGCCAGCAGCCTGGGGGGGTCCTACAATGAGCAGTTCTTC. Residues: CASSLGGSYNEQFF.

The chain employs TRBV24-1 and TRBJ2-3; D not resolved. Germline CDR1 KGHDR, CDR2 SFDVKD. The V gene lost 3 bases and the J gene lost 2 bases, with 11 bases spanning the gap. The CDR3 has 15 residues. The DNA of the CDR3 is TGTGCCACCAGTGATCCCGAGGCACCCACAGATACGCAGTATTTT. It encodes CATSDPEAPTDTQYF.